This T cell receptor (beta chain) comes out of a study of blood T cell repertoires in COVID-19. Germline CDR1 is SNHLY and CDR2 is FYNNEI. The CDR3 length is 14 residues. V gave up 6 bases and J gave up 5 bases; unmatched junction bases: 4. Sequencing used immunoSEQ multiplex PCR; TCRdb keeps in-frame clones, though not all of them. The table lists 200,000 to 250,000 clones, roughly 80% of them singletons. This TCR came from an elderly woman with COVID-19, enrolled during active disease. The rearrangement uses TRBV2 and TRBJ2-3, with 11 bases that match TRBD1. Sequences were obtained from peripheral blood. The CDR3 protein is CASRPGQGGDTQYF. The DNA for the CDR3 is TGTGCCAGCAGACCGGGACAGGGGGGAGATACGCAGTATTTT.